What follows is one T cell receptor beta chain and its context. Its antigen remains unidentified. 60 Vbeta and 13 Jbeta primers were used in PCR. Sequenced by immunoSEQ multiplex PCR; TCRdb stores in-frame clones only, minus some. The sample has some 140,000 clones; about four fifths are singletons. Looked up from germline, CDR1 is SGDLS and CDR2 is YYNGEE. Trimming stripped 9 bases from V and 4 bases from J, with 16 bases between. This CDR3 comprises 14 residues. This sample stems from a study of cytomegalovirus exposure and HLA in healthy donors. Whole-study findings and limits: An assumption of roughly uniform sequencing depth across donors underlay the presence/absence analyses.

The source material was PBMCs. The chain carries TRBV9 and TRBJ2-2; D remains unclear. This sequence was found in a man younger than 35 in good health and CMV-seronegative. As DNA, the CDR3 is TGTGCCACCGAGGCCCGGGTTGGCACCGGGGAGCTGTTTTTT. Amino acids: CATEARVGTGELFF.